Listed below are T cell receptor beta chains from one sample, sequenced in a study of response to subunit inactivated influenza vaccine. TCRdb fed the RT-PCR reads into MiXCR, producing one record per CDR3 protein. The table includes around 150,000 distinct CDR3 sequences, approximately 10% detected once. The source was non-naive T cells sorted from PBMCs, collected roughly 45 days after vaccination. These receptors originate from a man aged 50 or older who received an inactivated influenza vaccine. The CDR3 runs from the conserved cysteine through the conserved F or W. D genes are given only for firm matches. Clone size is shown for a subset of rows, as once, few, many or a class of expanded clone.

clone_size,j_call,v_call,cdr3_length,d_call,cdr3_nt,cdr3_aa
few,TRBJ1-5,TRBV7-2,15,TRBD1,TGTGCCAGCAGCTTACCGGGGACAGGGATGCAGCCCCAGCATTTT,CASSLPGTGMQPQHF
many,TRBJ2-3,TRBV5-1,15,TRBD1,TGCGCCAGCAGCCAGGGACAGGCAAACACAGATACGCAGTATTTT,CASSQGQANTDTQYF
few,TRBJ2-1,TRBV11-2,16,TRBD2,TGTGCCAGCAGCTTAGTCGTCGCGGGGGCCTACAATGAGCAGTTCTTC,CASSLVVAGAYNEQFF
many,TRBJ2-1,TRBV24-1,13,-,TGTGCCACCAGTGATTTGCCGGTCAATGAGCAGTTCTTC,CATSDLPVNEQFF
many,TRBJ2-1,TRBV29-1,16,TRBD2,TGCAGCGTATTTCCGGGACTAGCGGGAGTCAGTGTTGAGCAGTTCTTC,CSVFPGLAGVSVEQFF
many,TRBJ2-1,TRBV7-2,13,-,TGTGCCAGCAGCGGTCTAGGGCGAAATGAGCAGTTCTTC,CASSGLGRNEQFF
-,TRBJ2-3,TRBV28,15,TRBD2,TGTGCCAGCAGTTTAACTAGCGGGGGGTCTGATACGCAGTATTTT,CASSLTSGGSDTQYF
few,TRBJ1-4,TRBV7-6,14,-,TGTGCCAGCAGCCCGACAGTTGCTAATGAAAAACTGTTTTTT,CASSPTVANEKLFF
-,TRBJ2-7,TRBV6-1,16,TRBD2,TGTGCCAGCAGCCCCCCGGGGACTAGCGGGAGTTCCGAGCAGTACTTC,CASSPPGTSGSSEQYF
-,TRBJ2-7,TRBV7-9,14,-,TGTGCCAGCAGTTCGACAGGGAGGCTTAACGAGCAGTACTTC,CASSSTGRLNEQYF
many,TRBJ2-7,TRBV7-2,14,-,TGTGCCAGCAGCTTATTAGGCGGAAGCTACGAGCAGTACTTC,CASSLLGGSYEQYF
many,TRBJ2-2,TRBV5-6,15,-,TGTGCCAGCAGCTCGTGGACTCTAGACACCGGGGAGCTGTTTTTT,CASSSWTLDTGELFF
-,TRBJ1-1,TRBV9,14,-,TGTGCCAGCAGCGTAGGGTCATTGAACACTGAAGCTTTCTTT,CASSVGSLNTEAFF
few,TRBJ2-2,TRBV18,16,TRBD2,TGTGCCAGCTCACCCGGGACTAGCGGACCATTCGGGGAGCTGTTTTTT,CASSPGTSGPFGELFF
many,TRBJ2-3,TRBV24-1,16,TRBD2,TGTGCCACCAGTGACTCTACTAGCGGGGCGGGAGATACGCAGTATTTT,CATSDSTSGAGDTQYF
-,TRBJ1-3,TRBV12-3/TRBV12-4,17,-,TGTGCCAGCAGTTTAGGTGGGGGGGCAGGGGTTGGAAACACCATATATTTT,CASSLGGGAGVGNTIYF
-,TRBJ1-5,TRBV12-3/TRBV12-4,13,-,TGTGCCAGCAGTTTAATACAGCCGGAGCCCCAGCATTTT,CASSLIQPEPQHF
-,TRBJ2-1,TRBV6-2/TRBV6-3,17,TRBD2,TGTGCCAGCAGTTACCTCCGACTAGCGGGATCTTACAATGAGCAGTTCTTC,CASSYLRLAGSYNEQFF
few,TRBJ1-2,TRBV2,14,TRBD1,TGTGCCAGCAGTCCCGGGACAGGGTTAGGTGGCTACACCTTC,CASSPGTGLGGYTF
-,TRBJ1-1,TRBV12-3/TRBV12-4,15,-,TGTGCCAGCAGTCCCCCGTCGGGCGTCGCCACTGAAGCTTTCTTT,CASSPPSGVATEAFF
few,TRBJ2-2,TRBV5-6,13,TRBD1,TGTGCCAGCAGCGGGACAGGGGCCGGGGAGCTGTTTTTT,CASSGTGAGELFF
few,TRBJ2-7,TRBV7-8,14,-,TGTGCCAGCAGCTTAGCGAACGGGGCCCACGAGCAGTACTTC,CASSLANGAHEQYF
few,TRBJ2-2,TRBV12-3/TRBV12-4,13,-,TGTGCCACAGCTGTGGGGGGCACCGGGGAGCTGTTTTTT,CATAVGGTGELFF
many,TRBJ2-5,TRBV7-8,14,-,TGTGCCAGCAGCCCAGGACCGTACCAAGAGACCCAGTACTTC,CASSPGPYQETQYF
many,TRBJ1-5,TRBV7-2,15,TRBD1,TGTGCCAGCAGCGCAGATGACAGGGTGGCTCAGCCCCAGCATTTT,CASSADDRVAQPQHF
many,TRBJ1-2,TRBV5-1,15,-,TGCGCCAGCAGCTTGGATCCGGGGGCCACTCCCGGCTACACCTTC,CASSLDPGATPGYTF
-,TRBJ1-6,TRBV9,15,-,TGTGCCAGCAGCGTAGACCCCCTAGGAGATTCACCCCTCCACTTT,CASSVDPLGDSPLHF
-,TRBJ2-2,TRBV27,15,TRBD2,TGTGCCAGCAGAGGGACTAGCGGGGGGCCCAGTGAGCTGTTTTTT,CASRGTSGGPSELFF
-,TRBJ2-1,TRBV5-1,17,-,TGCGCCAGCAGCGGGGGGGCGGGGGTTACAAAATACAATGAGCAGTTCTTC,CASSGGAGVTKYNEQFF
-,TRBJ2-2,TRBV20-1,12,TRBD2,TGCAGTGCTAGTGGGGGGGCCGGGGAGCTGTTTTTT,CSASGGAGELFF
once,TRBJ2-7,TRBV20-1,16,-,TGCAGTGCTAGAGGGCGGCTAGCGTCTAGCTCCTACGAGCAGTACTTC,CSARGRLASSSYEQYF
few,TRBJ2-2,TRBV10-3,14,TRBD1,TGTGCCACCGGAGAACAGGGGTACACCGGGGAGCTGTTTTTT,CATGEQGYTGELFF
-,TRBJ2-3,TRBV6-2/TRBV6-3,15,-,TGTGCCAGCAGTCGACTAGTGCGGGGCACAGATACGCAGTATTTT,CASSRLVRGTDTQYF